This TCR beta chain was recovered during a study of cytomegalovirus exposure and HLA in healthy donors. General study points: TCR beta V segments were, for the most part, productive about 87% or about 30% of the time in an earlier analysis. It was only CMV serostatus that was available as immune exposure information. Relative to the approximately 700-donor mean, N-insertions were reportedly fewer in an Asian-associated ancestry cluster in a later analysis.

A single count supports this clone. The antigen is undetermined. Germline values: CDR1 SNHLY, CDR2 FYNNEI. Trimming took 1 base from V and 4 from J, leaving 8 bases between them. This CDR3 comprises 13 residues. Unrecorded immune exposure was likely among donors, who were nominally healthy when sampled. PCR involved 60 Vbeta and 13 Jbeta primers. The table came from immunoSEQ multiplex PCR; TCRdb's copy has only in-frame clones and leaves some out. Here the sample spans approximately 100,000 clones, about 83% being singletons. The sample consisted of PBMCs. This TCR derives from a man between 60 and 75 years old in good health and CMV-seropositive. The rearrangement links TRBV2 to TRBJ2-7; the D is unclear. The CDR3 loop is CASSEGPDYEQYF. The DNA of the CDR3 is TGTGCCAGCAGTGAAGGCCCAGATTACGAGCAGTACTTC.